The sequence of this T cell receptor beta chain was determined in a study of CD8 T cells in ankylosing spondylitis. Study-level results: Disease-linked clones proved CD8+ and comparatively uncommon in peripheral blood.

Making use of molecular barcodes, quantitative 5'-RACE generated TCR beta libraries. TCRdb itself ran the 5' RACE reads through MiXCR, one entry per CDR3 protein. The table shows more than 110,000 distinct CDR3 sequences, with 7.5% to 9.5% occurring only once. This clonotype has more than one count but fewer than ten. What it binds is not known. The specimen sequenced was synovial fluid, either unsorted or a sorted T cell fraction (not recorded which). The TCR comes from a male donor with ankylosing spondylitis.

The DNA of the CDR3 is TGTGCCAGCAGCCCCTCGGGGGAGTTGGCCGAGCAGTACTTC. It codes for CASSPSGELAEQYF. The V and J genes are TRBV3-1 and TRBJ2-7, with D tentatively TRBD2 (6 bases). The germline V gene has CDR1 LGHDT and CDR2 YNNKEL (reference sequence). Deletions cut 4 bases from V and 6 bases from J, with 16 bases between. This CDR3 has 14 amino acids.